This T cell receptor (beta chain) appears in the sequencing data of a study of CXCR3-negative and CXCR3-positive naive CD8 T cells. Study findings and constraints: When CXCR3-positive naive cells were set against CXCR3-negative naive cells, the former had more hydrophobic TRB CDR3s. Diversity was high in both naive subsets and much lower in memory cells.

Triplicate sorts, 300,000 to 350,000 cells apiece, were made for each CD8+ T cell subset. Naive CD8+ T cells displayed a CD45RO-CCR7+CD27+CD95- phenotype. Germline V gene sequence: CDR1 SQVTM, CDR2 ANQGSEA. The length of the CDR3 is 16 residues. In the case of this clonotype: No antigen is known for it.

The authors made the TRB cDNA libraries by 5' RACE using UMI labels. Reanalyzing the 5' RACE reads, TCRdb keeps one entry per CDR3 protein, without DNA. The data show 100,000 or so distinct CDR3 sequences, and the top ten clones hold 1.5% to 2%. The sequenced sample was naive CXCR3- CD8+ T cells from blood. The subset was: CD45RO-CCR7+CD27+CD95- naive CD8+ T cells lacking CXCR3 (TNR3-). This clonotype originated in a human donor in good health. Some clones in this sample may be carry-over from other donors' samples. The chain carries TRBV29-1 and TRBJ2-1; TCRdb returns TRBD2, unconfirmable since there is no DNA. The CDR3 protein is CSVEDPEAGDWNEQFF.